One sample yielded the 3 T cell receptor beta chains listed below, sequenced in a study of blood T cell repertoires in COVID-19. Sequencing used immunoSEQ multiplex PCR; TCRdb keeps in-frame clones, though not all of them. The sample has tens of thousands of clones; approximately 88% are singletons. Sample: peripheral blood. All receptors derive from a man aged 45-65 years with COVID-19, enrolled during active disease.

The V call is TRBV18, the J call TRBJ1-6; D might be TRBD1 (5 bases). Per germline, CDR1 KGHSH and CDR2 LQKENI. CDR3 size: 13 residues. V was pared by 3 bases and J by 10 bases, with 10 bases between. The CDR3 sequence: CASSPQGYSPLHF. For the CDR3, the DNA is TGTGCCAGCTCACCTCAGGGTTACTCACCCCTCCACTTT.

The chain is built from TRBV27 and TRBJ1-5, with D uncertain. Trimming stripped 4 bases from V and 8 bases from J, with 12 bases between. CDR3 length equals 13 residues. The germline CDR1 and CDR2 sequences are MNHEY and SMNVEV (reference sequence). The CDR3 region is CASSSGAFEPQHF. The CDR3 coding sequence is TGTGCCAGCAGTTCCGGAGCTTTCGAGCCCCAGCATTTT.

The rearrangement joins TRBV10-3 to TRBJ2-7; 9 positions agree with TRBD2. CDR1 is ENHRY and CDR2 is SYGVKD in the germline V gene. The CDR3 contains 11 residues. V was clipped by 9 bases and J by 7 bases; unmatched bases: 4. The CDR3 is CAIAAGGEQYF. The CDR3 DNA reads TGTGCCATTGCCGCGGGGGGGGAGCAGTACTTC.